This record looks at one T cell receptor (beta chain) sequence and its context. Its antigen is still unknown. This sample stems from a study of blood T cells in healthy people across ages. The wider study: Capturing about one barcoded beta molecule per two T cells was achieved by template switching. Findings and limits, study-wide: With age, beta diversity per million T cells declined roughly linearly, significantly by over 35.

V was shortened by 4 bases and J by 15 bases, with 25 bases between the two germline ends. Looked up from germline, CDR1 is SGHDN and CDR2 is FVKESK. This CDR3 spans 16 amino acids. Those donating, healthy Caucasian individuals from Russia, were aged roughly 6 to 100. Each donor's blood draw was around 9.2 milliliters of peripheral blood. PCR was performed a second time for roughly 7 to 11 cycles using a sample-barcoded 5' primer and a J-beta primer mix. TCRdb called the 5' RACE reads again in MiXCR, with one record for every CDR3 protein. Among about 780,000 distinct CDR3 sequences listed, roughly 46% were seen once.

The clonotype originates from a man of 80 years or more in good health. The sample was blood. The genes are TRBV14 and TRBJ1-6; the D is unclear. In DNA, the CDR3 is TGTGCCAGCAGCCTTCAGTGGGGAACTCCAACGTCGGTCCTCCACTTT. This codes for CASSLQWGTPTSVLHF.